This TCR beta chain was retrieved from a study of B cell selection in AIRE deficiency. Study-wide results and caveats: Approximately 29% of healthy-shared Treg TCRbeta sequences appeared in patient Tconv cells. Healthy Tconv contained over 35% of shared healthy Treg sequences; only TCRbeta sequenced. Healthy donors alone shared 30% to 35% of about 3,600 Treg sequences; patients alone roughly 10%. Shared Treg sequences were biased toward short CDR3s with few non-templated nucleotide insertions.

Some clones are missing from TCRdb's copy, which holds only in-frame ones; the method was immunoSEQ multiplex PCR. Of under 20,000 clones detected, about 93% appear once; the ten largest clones hold about 0.89%. To note about this clone: The antigen is undetermined.

The regulatory T cell sort gate was CD4+CD25hiCD127low/negative. Sequencing input: CD4+CD25+ Tregs sorted from PBMCs. This receptor was obtained from a human donor in good health.

The CDR3 sequence is CASQRDSYEQYF. For the CDR3, the DNA is TGTGCCAGTCAACGGGATTCCTACGAGCAGTACTTC. The chain recombines TRBV19 with TRBJ2-7; a weak D match, TRBD2 (5 bases). This CDR3 is 12 amino acids long. CDR1 and CDR2 (germline): LNHDA, SQIVND (reference sequence). Deletions cut 8 bases from V and 1 base from J, with 9 bases between.